The 17 T cell receptor beta chains given below trace back to one sample, sequenced in a study of T cells in Graves' hyperthyroidism and ophthalmopathy. The investigators amplified TCR beta CDR3 regions from RNA transcripts. With the HTBI primer set, the TCR CDR3 went through a first round of RT-PCR. TCRdb re-called the multiplex PCR reads with MiXCR, one entry per CDR3 protein. Here the sample spans 500,000 to 650,000 distinct CDR3 sequences, about 15% being singletons. What was sequenced was blood. Receptors originate from a woman aged 45-65 years with Graves' ophthalmopathy.

Ten or more counts support this clonotype. The rearrangement uses TRBV20-1 and TRBJ2-3; 14 bases are a match to TRBD2. Germline trimming cut 6 bases from V and 4 bases from J; bases unmatched to any gene: 6. This CDR3 has 15 residues. The germline V gene has CDR1 DFQATT and CDR2 SNEGSKA (reference sequence). In nucleotides, the CDR3 is TGCAGTGCAACCGGGACTAGCGGGAGTGCAGATACGCAGTATTTT. It is translated as CSATGTSGSADTQYF.

This clonotype was recorded at least ten times. The DNA of the CDR3 is TGTGCCAGCAGCCGCGATGGGCCGCCGACCTACGAGCAGTACTTC. Encoded protein: CASSRDGPPTYEQYF. J is TRBJ2-7 and V is TRBV5-8; D not resolved. CDR1 and CDR2 (germline): SGHTS, YDEGEE. Trimming stripped 4 bases from V and 2 bases from J, with 16 bases between. The CDR3 contains 15 residues.

In its sample, this clonotype was seen a few times. The chain joins TRBV7-2 to TRBJ1-2, with D hard to call. Deletions cut 4 bases from V and 2 bases from J, with 17 bases between. Germline V CDR1 and CDR2: SGHTA, FQGNSA. The CDR3 covers 16 residues. The CDR3 loop is CASSSSTRLANYGYTF. The DNA for the CDR3 is TGTGCCAGCAGCTCCTCCACACGGCTTGCAAACTATGGCTACACCTTC.

V gene TRBV4-3 combines with J gene TRBJ2-1; the D gene is possibly TRBD2 (5 bases). This CDR3 is built from 16 residues. Germline CDR1 LGHNA, CDR2 YSLEER. Trimming shortened V by 0 bases and J by 3 bases, and 12 bases separated the two germline ends. CDR3 nucleotide sequence: TGCGCCAGCAGCCAAGATGTTAGCGAAAACTACAATGAGCAGTTCTTC. Translating gives CASSQDVSENYNEQFF.

This clonotype was seen many times. This chain uses TRBV28 with TRBJ1-2, with D perhaps TRBD1 (5 bases). The V end was cut by 6 bases, the J end by 3 bases, with 14 bases between. The CDR3 runs to 14 residues. Germline CDR1 is MDHEN and CDR2 is SYDVKM. The CDR3 reads CASRSSGTDYGYTF. The CDR3, as DNA: TGTGCCAGCAGAAGCTCCGGGACGGACTATGGCTACACCTTC.

This clonotype was seen ten or more times. The V gene is TRBV29-1, the J gene TRBJ2-1; the D is unclear. CDR3 length: 12 residues. Between the trimmed V and J ends, which lost 6 bases and 4 bases, there was a span of 10 bases. Germline CDR1 is SQVTM and CDR2 is ANQGSEA. The CDR3 here is CSVETAYNEQFF. The CDR3, as DNA: TGCAGCGTCGAAACGGCTTACAATGAGCAGTTCTTC.

Of note for this clonotype: Being one base from a much bigger clone, this may be a read error. The V gene is TRBV6-2 or TRBV6-3, the J gene TRBJ2-2, with 11 nucleotides matching TRBD2. CDR1 and CDR2 from the germline V gene are MNHEY and SVGEGT. This CDR3 has 15 residues. CDR3 nucleotide sequence: TGTGCCGGCAGTTACCTAGCGGGAGGCACGGGGGAGCTGTTTTTT. It specifies CAGSYLAGGTGELFF.

The chain couples TRBV28 to TRBJ2-2; perhaps TRBD2 as D (7 bases). This CDR3 is built from 18 residues. Germline CDR1 and CDR2: MDHEN and SYDVKM. V lost 2 bases to trimming and J lost 1 base, with 17 bases between them. CDR3 region: CASSLGGGGRGNTGELFF. The CDR3 coding sequence is TGTGCCAGCAGTTTAGGGGGGGGCGGGAGAGGGAACACCGGGGAGCTGTTTTTT. The full variable domain, its missing parts supplied by reference TRBV28 and TRBJ2-2, is DVKVTQSSRYLVKRTGEKVFLECVQDMDHENMFWYRQDPGLGLRLIYFSYDVKMKEKGDIPEGYSVSREKKERFSLILESASTNQTSMYLCASSLGGGGRGNTGELFFGEGSRLTVL.

This clonotype was detected only a few times. The V gene is TRBV9, the J gene TRBJ1-2; D is unresolved. Germline-derived CDR1 and CDR2 are SGDLS and YYNGEE. Trimming left V 1 base short and J 2 bases short, with 9 bases between. This CDR3 spans 14 amino acids. In nucleotides, the CDR3 is TGTGCCAGCAGCGTACAGGACGGGAACTATGGCTACACCTTC. As protein: CASSVQDGNYGYTF.

This clonotype was counted only a few times. The gene calls are TRBV12-3 or TRBV12-4 and TRBJ2-7; TRBD1 might be the D (7 bases). V was pared by 4 bases and J by 7 bases, with 14 bases between. The CDR3 spans 13 residues. The CDR3 loop reads CASSSRQGGEQYF. The CDR3 DNA sequence: TGTGCCAGCAGTTCCCGACAGGGAGGAGAGCAGTACTTC.

The gene calls are TRBV5-1 and TRBJ2-1; 8 bases map to TRBD2. CDR1 is SGHRS, CDR2 YFSETQ, per germline. The ends lost 7 bases at V and 0 bases at J; junction bases unmatched: 9. The CDR3 contains 16 residues. The CDR3 sequence: CASRSPSGSSYNEQFF. For the CDR3, the DNA is TGCGCCAGCCGATCACCCAGCGGGAGCTCCTACAATGAGCAGTTCTTC.

The rearrangement links TRBV13 to TRBJ2-7, with 9 positions matching TRBD2. The CDR3 runs 16 residues. The ends lost 0 bases at V and 4 bases at J; junction bases unmatched: 7. Germline assignment: CDR1 PRHDT and CDR2 FYEKMQ (reference sequence). The CDR3: CASSLGGSGSSYEQYF. CDR3 DNA: TGTGCCAGCAGCTTAGGAGGTAGCGGGAGTAGTTACGAGCAGTACTTC.

This clonotype was counted ten times or more. CDR3 sequence: CASSPTAGGYNEQFF. CDR3 coding DNA: TGTGCCAGCTCACCAACGGCGGGAGGGTACAATGAGCAGTTCTTC. The chain uses TRBV18 and TRBJ2-1, with 9 bases matching TRBD2. This CDR3 spans 15 amino acids. The trim removed 2 bases at V and 4 bases at J, leaving 3 bases unmatched. In germline, CDR1 is KGHSH, CDR2 LQKENI.

This clonotype appeared many times. The chain combines TRBV7-8 with TRBJ2-7; 7 positions agree with TRBD1. The trim removed 4 bases at V and 6 bases at J, leaving 9 bases unmatched. The CDR3 is 14 residues long. Germline lookup yields CDR1 SGHVS and CDR2 FQNEAQ. The CDR3 loop is CASSYRGGSGEQYF. As DNA, the CDR3 is TGTGCCAGCAGCTACAGAGGGGGCTCAGGCGAGCAGTACTTC.

The sample holds many counts of this clonotype. V is TRBV15 and J is TRBJ2-3; TRBD2 might be the D (6 bases). This CDR3 is 16 amino acids long. V dropped 3 bases and J dropped 0 bases, with 13 bases sitting between them. Germline values: CDR1 LNHNV, CDR2 YYDKDF (reference sequence). The CDR3: CATSRAVAGSTDTQYF. The DNA of the CDR3 is TGTGCCACCAGCAGGGCCGTTGCGGGGAGCACAGATACGCAGTATTTT. The full variable domain, with the rest looked up from reference TRBV15 and TRBJ2-3, is DAMVIQNPRYQVTQFGKPVTLSCSQTLNHNVMYWYQQKSSQAPKLLFHYYDKDFNNEADTPDNFQSRRPNTSFCFLDIRSPGLGDTAMYLCATSRAVAGSTDTQYFGPGTRLTVL.

This clonotype was found a few times. The chain links TRBV7-2 to TRBJ1-5; 8 bases are a match to TRBD1. V lost 1 base, J lost 0 bases, and 5 bases stayed unmatched. This CDR3 has 17 residues. The germline V gene has CDR1 SGHTA and CDR2 FQGNSA. DNA for the CDR3: TGTGCCAGCAGCTTAGGCGACAGGGGCTATAGCAATCAGCCCCAGCATTTT. Translation: CASSLGDRGYSNQPQHF.

This clonotype has a count of ten or more. This chain connects TRBV11-2 to TRBJ2-7; the D call may be TRBD1 or TRBD2 (6 bases each). CDR1 and CDR2 (germline): SGHAT, FQNNGV. Trimming shortened V by 0 bases and J by 3 bases, and 12 bases separated the two germline ends. CDR3 size: 15 residues. CDR3 residues: CASSLDWRGIYEQYF. CDR3 DNA sequence: TGTGCCAGCAGCTTAGATTGGAGGGGGATCTACGAGCAGTACTTC.